The 14 T cell receptor beta chains below come from one sample, sequenced in a study of T cell responses to AZD1222 COVID-19 vaccine. The assay was immunoSEQ multiplex PCR, and TCRdb's table has in-frame clones only and misses some. Among 150,000 to 200,000 clones listed, 92% were seen once. Here the sequenced sample was peripheral blood, taken 28 days after the second AZD1222 dose. The receptors were sampled from an adult who received the AZD1222 COVID-19 vaccine.

V gene TRBV7-6 combines with J gene TRBJ1-4, with TRBD1 as a possible D gene (5 bases). V was shortened by 5 bases and J by 10 bases, with 20 bases between the two germline ends. The germline CDR1 and CDR2 sequences are SGHVS and FNYEAQ. The CDR3 consists of 15 residues. The CDR3 loop is CASSPSVGVGGKLFF. CDR3 nucleotides: TGTGCCAGCAGCCCTAGTGTAGGGGTTGGTGGAAAACTGTTTTTT.

The genes are TRBV2 and TRBJ2-1; D is unresolved. Trimming shortened V by 8 bases and J by 2 bases, and 4 bases separated the two germline ends. This CDR3 region has 11 residues. Germline V CDR1 and CDR2: SNHLY, FYNNEI. The CDR3 protein is CASGPYNEQFF. In DNA, the CDR3 is TGTGCCAGCGGGCCCTACAATGAGCAGTTCTTC.

This sequence joins TRBV5-1 and TRBJ2-5, with D possibly being TRBD1 or TRBD2 (5 bases each). Germline CDR1 is SGHRS and CDR2 is YFSETQ. The length of the CDR3 is 14 residues. V dropped 4 bases and J dropped 4 bases, with 14 bases sitting between them. In DNA, the CDR3 is TGCGCCAGCAGCAGATCCGGGGACGTAGAGACCCAGTACTTC. As protein: CASSRSGDVETQYF.

Remarks on this clone: Other DNA sequences within the sample encode an identical CDR3. The V call is TRBV3-1 (or the pseudogene TRBV3-2), the J call TRBJ1-2; D call uncertain. The V and J ends lost 0 bases and 2 bases respectively, with 7 bases between them. This CDR3 is built from 14 residues. CDR1 and CDR2 from the germline V gene are LGHDT and YNNKEL (reference sequence). This CDR3 is CASSQEVGNYGYTF. The CDR3 DNA is TGTGCCAGCAGCCAAGAAGTGGGGAACTATGGCTACACCTTC.

The chain uses TRBV6-1 and TRBJ2-2, with 7 bases aligning to TRBD1. Germline V gene sequence: CDR1 MNHNS, CDR2 SASEGT. With V trimmed by 2 bases and J by 1 base, 10 bases remained unmatched. The CDR3 has 18 amino acids. As DNA, the CDR3 is TGTGCCAGCAGTGAACGGACAGGTTCCCTCGTGAACACCGGGGAGCTGTTTTTT. Amino acid sequence: CASSERTGSLVNTGELFF.

The chain recombines TRBV20-1 with TRBJ2-5; TRBD2 matches 8 bases. CDR3 size: 12 residues. CDR1 is DFQATT and CDR2 is SNEGSKA in the germline V gene (reference sequence). J gave up 5 bases and V 3 bases, and 2 bases lay outside the gene matches. The CDR3, as DNA: TGCAGTGCTAGTTCTAGCGGGGAGACCCAGTACTTC. Protein: CSASSSGETQYF.

This clone was counted a single time. This chain joins TRBV7-6 and TRBJ2-4; 9 nucleotides line up with TRBD1. This CDR3 has 17 amino acids. After removal of 1 base from V and 1 base from J, the junction contained 5 bases not matched to a gene. Germline CDR1 is SGHVS and CDR2 is FNYEAQ. The CDR3 nucleotides read TGTGCCAGCAGCTTAGGCCCCGGGACAGGGGCCAAAAACATTCAGTACTTC. Translating it yields CASSLGPGTGAKNIQYF.

The V call is TRBV6-5, the J call TRBJ1-3; no clear D gene. This CDR3 has 14 amino acids. Germline V gives CDR1 MNHEY, CDR2 SVGAGI. The germline V and J ends were trimmed by 6 bases and 0 bases, with 9 bases remaining between them. CDR3 bases: TGTGCCAGCAGACCCAGGAGCTCTGGAAACACCATATATTTT. This gives the protein CASRPRSSGNTIYF.

This clone was counted between two and nine times. V usage is TRBV5-1 and J usage is TRBJ1-2; D unclear. Germline CDR1 and CDR2: SGHRS and YFSETQ. Trimming pared 0 bases from V and 4 bases from J, leaving 10 bases between. The CDR3 spans 14 residues. CDR3 coding DNA: TGCGCCAGCAGCTTGGCCCCCGGGCCCTATGGCTACACCTTC. Residues: CASSLAPGPYGYTF.

The CDR3 spells CASSQEWGGESGANVLTF. CDR3 nucleotide sequence: TGTGCCAGCAGCCAAGAATGGGGGGGCGAGTCTGGGGCCAACGTCCTGACTTTC. The chain couples TRBV3-1 (or the pseudogene TRBV3-2) to TRBJ2-6; D is possibly TRBD2 (7 bases). CDR1 and CDR2 from the germline V gene are LGHDT and YNNKEL (reference sequence). The CDR3 extends over 18 amino acids. Between the trimmed V and J ends, which lost 0 bases and 1 base, there was a span of 13 bases.

In this sample, this clone turned up once. The chain recombines TRBV5-1 with TRBJ1-4; no clear D. The CDR3 sequence is 15 residues long. Germline CDR1 reads SGHRS; CDR2 reads YFSETQ. Trimming took 5 bases from V and 0 from J, leaving 11 bases between them. CDR3 sequence: CASRLSQSTNEKLFF. The CDR3 DNA follows: TGCGCCAGCAGACTATCGCAGTCAACTAATGAAAAACTGTTTTTT.

The chain employs TRBV28 and TRBJ2-7; TRBD1 matches at 7 bases. The CDR3 is 14 amino acids. Trimming cost V 3 bases and J 4 bases; bases outside gene matches: 6. CDR1 and CDR2 from the germline V gene are MDHEN and SYDVKM. The CDR3 nucleotides read TGTGCCAGCAGTTTCGGACAGGTCTTTTACGAGCAGTACTTC. Translated, it gives CASSFGQVFYEQYF.

This clone came up once. The rearrangement uses TRBV4-1 and TRBJ2-3, with D tentatively TRBD2 (6 bases). Germline V gene data show CDR1 as MGHRA and CDR2 as YSYEKL. Trimming took 1 base from V and 5 from J, leaving 10 bases between them. This CDR3 is 14 amino acids long. CDR3 coding DNA: TGCGCCAGCAGCCAAGTTCTAGCGCTAGATACGCAGTATTTT. Protein sequence: CASSQVLALDTQYF.

The gene calls are TRBV5-5 and TRBJ1-1; D is unresolved. Trimming removed 1 base from V and 0 bases from J, with 7 bases in between. CDR3 length: 14 amino acids. The germline gives CDR1 SGHKS, CDR2 YYEKEE (reference sequence). The DNA of the CDR3 is TGTGCCAGCAGCTTGAGCCTCATGAACACTGAAGCTTTCTTT. Translating gives CASSLSLMNTEAFF. The full variable domain, completed using reference TRBV5-5 and TRBJ1-1, is DAGVTQSPTHLIKTRGQQVTLRCSPISGHKSVSWYQQVLGQGPQFIFQYYEKEERGRGNFPDRFSARQFPNYSSELNVNALLLGDSALYLCASSLSLMNTEAFFGQGTRLTVV.